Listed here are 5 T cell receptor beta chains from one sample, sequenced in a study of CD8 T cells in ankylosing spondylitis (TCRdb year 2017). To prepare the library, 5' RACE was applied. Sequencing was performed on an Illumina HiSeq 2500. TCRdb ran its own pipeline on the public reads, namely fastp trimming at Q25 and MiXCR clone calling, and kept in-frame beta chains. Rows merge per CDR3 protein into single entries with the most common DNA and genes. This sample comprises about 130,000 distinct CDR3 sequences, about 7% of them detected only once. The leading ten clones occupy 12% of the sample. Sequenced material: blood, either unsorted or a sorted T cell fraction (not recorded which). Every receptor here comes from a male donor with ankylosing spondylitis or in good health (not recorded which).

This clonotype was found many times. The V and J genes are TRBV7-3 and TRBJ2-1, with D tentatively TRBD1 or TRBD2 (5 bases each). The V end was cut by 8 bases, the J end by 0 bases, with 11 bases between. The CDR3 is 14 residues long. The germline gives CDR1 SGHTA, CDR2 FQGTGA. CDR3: CASGTGSSYNEQFF. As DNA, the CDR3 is TGTGCCAGCGGGACGGGGAGCTCCTACAATGAGCAGTTCTTC.

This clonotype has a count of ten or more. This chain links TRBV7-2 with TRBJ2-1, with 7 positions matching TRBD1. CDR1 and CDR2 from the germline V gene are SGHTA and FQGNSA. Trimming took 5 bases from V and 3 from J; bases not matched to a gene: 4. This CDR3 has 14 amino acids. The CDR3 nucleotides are TGTGCCAGCAGCCGACAGGGCGGCTACAATGAGCAGTTCTTC. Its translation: CASSRQGGYNEQFF.

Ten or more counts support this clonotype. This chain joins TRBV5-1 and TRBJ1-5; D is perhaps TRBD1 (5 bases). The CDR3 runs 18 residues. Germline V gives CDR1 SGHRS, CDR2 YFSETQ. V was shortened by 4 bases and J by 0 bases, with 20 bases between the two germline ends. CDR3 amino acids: CASSIGTDPIHSNQPQHF. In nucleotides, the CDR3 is TGCGCCAGCAGCATCGGGACGGACCCTATTCATAGCAATCAGCCCCAGCATTTT. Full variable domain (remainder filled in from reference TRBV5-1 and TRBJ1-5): KAGVTQTPRYLIKTRGQQVTLSCSPISGHRSVSWYQQTPGQGLQFLFEYFSETQRNKGNFPGRFSGRQFSNSRSEMNVSTLELGDSALYLCASSIGTDPIHSNQPQHFGDGTRLSIL.

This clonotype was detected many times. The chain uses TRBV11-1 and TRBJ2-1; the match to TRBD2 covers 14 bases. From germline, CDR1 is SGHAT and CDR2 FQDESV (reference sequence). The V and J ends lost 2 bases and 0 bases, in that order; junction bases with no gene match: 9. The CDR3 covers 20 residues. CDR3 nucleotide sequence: TGTGCCAGCAGCTTACGACTAGCGGGAGGGTCTTTGAGCTCCTACAATGAGCAGTTCTTC. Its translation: CASSLRLAGGSLSSYNEQFF.

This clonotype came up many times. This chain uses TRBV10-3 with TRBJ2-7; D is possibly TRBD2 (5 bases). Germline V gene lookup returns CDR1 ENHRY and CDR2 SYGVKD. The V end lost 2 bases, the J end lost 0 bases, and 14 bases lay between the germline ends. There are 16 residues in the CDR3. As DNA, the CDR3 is TGTGCCATCAGTGAGATGGACGGGATGAGCTCCTACGAGCAGTACTTC. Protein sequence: CAISEMDGMSSYEQYF.